These 20 T cell receptor beta chains were all obtained from the same sample, sequenced in a study of cytomegalovirus exposure and HLA in healthy donors. 60 Vbeta and 13 Jbeta primers were used in PCR. Profiled with immunoSEQ multiplex PCR; TCRdb holds only in-frame clones, not every one. The data show just over 80,000 clones, more than 60% seen once. The sequencing input was PBMCs. These receptors originate from a young man in good health and CMV-seropositive.

The V and J genes are TRBV19 and TRBJ2-3, with 7 bases aligning to TRBD2. V lost 9 bases, J lost 0 bases, and 6 bases stayed unmatched. The CDR3 covers 14 residues. Germline CDR1 is LNHDA and CDR2 is SQIVND (reference sequence). Written as DNA, the CDR3 is TGTGCCAGCCGGACTAGTGTGAGCACAGATACGCAGTATTTT. As protein: CASRTSVSTDTQYF.

V is TRBV6-5 and J is TRBJ2-1; 9 bases align to TRBD1. The CDR3 is made up of 14 amino acids. Germline lookup yields CDR1 MNHEY and CDR2 SVGAGI. V lost 5 bases and J lost 9; bases outside the gene matches: 8. The CDR3 reads CASSHPGQGREQFF. The CDR3 DNA is TGTGCCAGCAGTCACCCCGGACAGGGGCGTGAGCAGTTCTTC.

This chain joins TRBV11-2 and TRBJ2-7, with D possibly being TRBD2 (6 bases). The germline V and J ends were trimmed by 8 bases and 0 bases, with 23 bases remaining between them. This CDR3 comprises 17 residues. CDR1 is SGHAT and CDR2 is FQNNGV in the germline V gene. The CDR3 DNA sequence: TGTGCCAGCTGTGCCGGGCGGGGATCCCAGGGCTCCTACGAGCAGTACTTC. It yields the protein CASCAGRGSQGSYEQYF.

The sample holds a few counts of this clone. The V and J genes are TRBV5-1 and TRBJ2-5; D ambiguous. Trimming took 6 bases from V and 2 from J, leaving 17 bases between them. Germline V lookup: CDR1 SGHRS, CDR2 YFSETQ. This CDR3 has 15 residues. The CDR3 reads CASTVAGVWQETQYF. CDR3 nucleotide sequence: TGCGCCAGCACTGTCGCTGGAGTGTGGCAAGAGACCCAGTACTTC.

Notes on this clone: A junction boundary mismatches the germline segment, possibly from a read error. The genes are TRBV5-6 and TRBJ1-1; D not resolved. The germline gives CDR1 SGHDT, CDR2 YYEEEE. This CDR3 spans 14 amino acids. CDR3 DNA sequence: TGTGCCAGCAGCCGGATTATCCGAGACACTGAAGCTTCCTTT. Amino acids: CASSRIIRDTEASF.

The CDR3 protein is CASSVSRLSTGELFF. CDR3 coding DNA: TGTGCCAGCAGCGTCTCTAGACTCTCCACCGGGGAGCTGTTTTTT. J is TRBJ2-2 and V is TRBV25-1; D uncertain. V was pared by 6 bases and J by 4 bases, with 15 bases between. The CDR3 has 15 amino acids. Germline-derived CDR1 and CDR2 are MGHDK and SYGVNS.

In its sample, this clone was seen once. This chain links TRBV5-1 with TRBJ1-1; 8 bases align to TRBD1. V lost 4 bases and J lost 1; bases outside the gene matches: 6. CDR1 and CDR2 (germline): SGHRS, YFSETQ. The CDR3 totals 15 residues. Written as DNA, the CDR3 is TGCGCCAGCAGCGTTACCGGGACAGGGAACACTGAAGCTTTCTTT. Its translation: CASSVTGTGNTEAFF.

V usage is TRBV6-1 and J usage is TRBJ1-5; no reliable D call. Trimming shortened V by 3 bases and J by 1 base, and 13 bases separated the two germline ends. The CDR3 is 16 residues long. Germline V lookup: CDR1 MNHNS, CDR2 SASEGT. CDR3 nucleotide sequence: TGTGCCAGCAGTGATCAGCCTGGAGGGAGCAATCAGCCCCAGCATTTT. Protein product: CASSDQPGGSNQPQHF.

This clone was seen a few times. The chain uses TRBV5-1 and TRBJ2-5; perhaps TRBD2 as D (5 bases). CDR1 SGHRS and CDR2 YFSETQ come from the germline V gene. The V end was cut by 4 bases, the J end by 2 bases, with 15 bases between. CDR3 length: 15 amino acids. The chain's CDR3 is CASSLAAGVQETQYF. CDR3 nucleotides: TGCGCCAGCAGCCTTGCGGCCGGGGTTCAAGAGACCCAGTACTTC.

This clone has more than one count but fewer than ten. V usage is TRBV28 and J usage is TRBJ1-2; 8 nucleotides align to TRBD1. The germline CDR1 and CDR2 sequences are MDHEN and SYDVKM. The CDR3 has 16 amino acids. V trimming: 2 bases; J trimming: 5 bases; junction bases outside the gene matches: 10. The CDR3 loop reads CASSLGDRGQVYGYTF. DNA for the CDR3: TGTGCCAGCAGTTTAGGAGACAGGGGTCAGGTATATGGCTACACCTTC.

The chain couples TRBV7-3 to TRBJ2-1; weak D call: TRBD2 (5 bases). The ends were cut back, 8 bases at V and 0 bases at J, with 14 bases in the middle. CDR1 is SGHTA, CDR2 FQGTGA, per germline. The CDR3 has 15 residues. CDR3: CASSAGRSSYNEQFF. The CDR3 nucleotides are TGTGCCAGCTCTGCGGGCCGGAGCTCCTACAATGAGCAGTTCTTC.

V is TRBV11-2 and J is TRBJ1-2; D is unclear. This CDR3 is 12 amino acids long. The V gene lost 5 bases and the J gene lost 8 bases, with 12 bases spanning the gap. The V gene's germline CDR1 is SGHAT and CDR2 FQNNGV. The CDR3 is CASSTATGGYTF. In DNA form, the CDR3 reads TGTGCCAGCAGCACTGCAACGGGAGGCTACACCTTC.

This clone was detected a few times. The chain recombines TRBV6-1 with TRBJ2-7; no definite D call. In germline, CDR1 is MNHNS, CDR2 SASEGT. The V end lost 7 bases, the J end lost 0 bases, and 10 bases lay between the germline ends. The CDR3 runs 13 residues. The CDR3 loop reads CASNLQNSYEQYF. CDR3 bases: TGTGCCAGCAATCTACAGAACTCCTACGAGCAGTACTTC.

This rearrangement joins TRBV28 to TRBJ1-1, with TRBD1 matching over 9 bases. From germline, CDR1 is MDHEN and CDR2 SYDVKM. The trim removed 9 bases at V and 2 bases at J, leaving 10 bases unmatched. CDR3 size: 15 residues. The CDR3 region has the DNA TGTGCCAGTATACCCCAACAGGGGGCCAACACTGAAGCTTTCTTT. It yields the protein CASIPQQGANTEAFF.

The J gene is TRBJ2-1, the V gene TRBV10-3; 11 bases are a match to TRBD2. V shed 4 bases, J shed 3 bases, and the junction held 2 bases outside the gene matches. The germline V gene encodes CDR1 ENHRY and CDR2 SYGVKD. The CDR3 runs 15 residues. CDR3 protein: CAISATSGSYNEQFF. In DNA form, the CDR3 reads TGTGCCATCAGTGCCACTAGCGGGAGCTACAATGAGCAGTTCTTC.

The chain joins TRBV29-1 to TRBJ2-7; TRBD2 is a possible D gene (7 bases). This CDR3 is built from 12 residues. Germline assignment: CDR1 SQVTM and CDR2 ANQGSEA. V was shortened by 6 bases and J by 6 bases, with 15 bases between the two germline ends. CDR3 region: CSVGGLAGEQYF. CDR3 in DNA: TGCAGCGTGGGGGGGCTAGCTGGCGAGCAGTACTTC.

J is TRBJ2-3 and V is TRBV25-1; D is unclear. CDR1 is MGHDK and CDR2 is SYGVNS in the germline V gene. The CDR3 contains 11 residues. Trimming stripped 3 bases from V and 9 bases from J, with 7 bases between. The CDR3 here is CASSDVRTQYF. The CDR3 DNA reads as TGTGCCAGCAGTGACGTGAGAACGCAGTATTTT. The entire variable domain, with the rest obtained from reference TRBV25-1 and TRBJ2-3, is as follows: EADIYQTPRYLVIGTGKKITLECSQTMGHDKMYWYQQDPGMELHLIHYSYGVNSTEKGDLSSESTVSRIRTEHFPLTLESARPSHTSQYLCASSDVRTQYFGPGTRLTVL.

The chain joins TRBV2 to TRBJ2-2; D possibly corresponds to TRBD2 (5 bases). This CDR3 spans 13 amino acids. Germline values: CDR1 SNHLY, CDR2 FYNNEI. V shed 2 bases and J shed 8 bases, with 9 bases lying between them. The DNA for the CDR3 is TGTGCCAGCAGTGAAAGTGCGGGTGGGGAGCTGTTTTTT. Its protein is CASSESAGGELFF.

J is TRBJ1-2 and V is TRBV14; no reliable D call. The CDR3 has 15 amino acids. Germline CDR1 is SGHDN and CDR2 is FVKESK. V lost 1 base and J 4 bases, leaving 13 bases between the germline ends. In nucleotides, the CDR3 is TGTGCCAGCAGCCAAGTCTCGGGGTTAACCTATGGCTACACCTTC. This sequence encodes CASSQVSGLTYGYTF.

This clone rates as medium-sized. This chain uses TRBV6-5 with TRBJ2-7, with D perhaps TRBD2 (6 bases). The V gene lost 5 bases and the J gene lost 0 bases, with 11 bases spanning the gap. CDR3 length: 14 amino acids. The germline V gene has CDR1 MNHEY and CDR2 SVGAGI. The CDR3 loop is CASSRDWSSYEQYF. The CDR3, as DNA: TGTGCCAGCAGTCGGGACTGGAGCTCCTACGAGCAGTACTTC.